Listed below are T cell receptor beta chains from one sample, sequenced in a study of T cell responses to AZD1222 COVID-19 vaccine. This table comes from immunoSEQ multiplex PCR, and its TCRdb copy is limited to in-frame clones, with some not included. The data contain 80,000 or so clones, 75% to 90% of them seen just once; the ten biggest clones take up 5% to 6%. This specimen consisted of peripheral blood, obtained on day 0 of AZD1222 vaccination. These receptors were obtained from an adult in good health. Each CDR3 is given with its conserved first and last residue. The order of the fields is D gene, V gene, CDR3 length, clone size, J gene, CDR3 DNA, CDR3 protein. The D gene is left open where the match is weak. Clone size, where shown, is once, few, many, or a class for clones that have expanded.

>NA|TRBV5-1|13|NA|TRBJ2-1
TGCGCCAGCAGCTTGTTACGATACAATGAGCAGTTCTTC
CASSLLRYNEQFF
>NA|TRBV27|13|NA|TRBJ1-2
TGTGCCAGCAGTTTAAACTTAAAAGGGGGCTACACCTTC
CASSLNLKGGYTF
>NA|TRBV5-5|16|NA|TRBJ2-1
TGTGCCAGCATTATGGACGGCAGGCCGCTCTACAATGAGCAGTTCTTC
CASIMDGRPLYNEQFF
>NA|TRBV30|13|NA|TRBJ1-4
TGTGCCTGGAGTATCTCAACTAATGAAAAACTGTTTTTT
CAWSISTNEKLFF
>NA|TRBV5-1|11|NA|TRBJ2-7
TGCGCCAGCAAATCTAGTTACGAGCAGTACTTC
CASKSSYEQYF
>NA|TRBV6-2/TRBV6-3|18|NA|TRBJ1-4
TGTGCCAGCAGTTACCCAACAGGGCGATACAGAACGAATGAAAAACTGTTTTTT
CASSYPTGRYRTNEKLFF
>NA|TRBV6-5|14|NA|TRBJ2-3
TGTGCCAGCAGTTCCACATCTAGCGCAGATACGCAGTATTTT
CASSSTSSADTQYF
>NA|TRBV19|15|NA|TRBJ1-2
TGTGCCAGTAGTACCCTAAACAGGGTTTGGAGGGGCTACACCTTC
CASSTLNRVWRGYTF
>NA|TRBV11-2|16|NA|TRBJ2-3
TGTGCCAGCAGCCCCGAGGTGGGTCTTCGGACAGATACGCAGTATTTT
CASSPEVGLRTDTQYF
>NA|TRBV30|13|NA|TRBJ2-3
TGTGCCTGGAGTAAGGAGAGATCGGATACGCAGTATTTT
CAWSKERSDTQYF
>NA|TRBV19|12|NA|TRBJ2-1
TGTGCCAGTAGTGGTAGGCCCGATGAGCAGTTCTTC
CASSGRPDEQFF
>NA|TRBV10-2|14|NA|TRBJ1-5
TGCGCCCCCGGCGGGGGCGCGGGGGATCAGCCCCAGCATTTT
CAPGGGAGDQPQHF
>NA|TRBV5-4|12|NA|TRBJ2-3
TGTGCCAGCAGCTTTAACCCAGATACGCAGTATTTT
CASSFNPDTQYF
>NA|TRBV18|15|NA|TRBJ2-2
TGTGCCAGCTCACCGGTACAGGAGAACACCGGGGAGCTGTTTTTT
CASSPVQENTGELFF
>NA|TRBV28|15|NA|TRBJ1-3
TGTGCCAGCAGTTTCCCCGGGACCTCTGGAAACACCATATATTTT
CASSFPGTSGNTIYF
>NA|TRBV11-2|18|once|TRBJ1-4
TGTGCCAGCAGCTTAGGGGTCGGGGGGCGAGGGACTAATGAAAAACTGTTTTTT
CASSLGVGGRGTNEKLFF
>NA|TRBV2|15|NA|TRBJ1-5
TGTGCCAGCAGTGGTAGACAGAATAGCAATCAGCCCCAGCATTTT
CASSGRQNSNQPQHF
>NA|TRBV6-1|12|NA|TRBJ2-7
TGTGCCAGCAGTGAAATCATGTACGAGCAGTACTTC
CASSEIMYEQYF
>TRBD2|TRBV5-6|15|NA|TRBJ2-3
TGTGCCAGCACTTTACCGGGACTAGGTACAGATACGCAGTATTTT
CASTLPGLGTDTQYF
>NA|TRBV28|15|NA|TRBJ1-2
TGTGCCAGCAGTTTACAGAACACAGGGATCTATGGCTACACCTTC
CASSLQNTGIYGYTF
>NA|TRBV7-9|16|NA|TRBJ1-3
TGTGCCAGCAACTTCATGGGGGGGAAAGCTGGAAACACCATATATTTT
CASNFMGGKAGNTIYF
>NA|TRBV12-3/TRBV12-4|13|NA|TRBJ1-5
TGTGCCAGCAGTTTAGCATCACTCCAGCCCCAGCATTTT
CASSLASLQPQHF
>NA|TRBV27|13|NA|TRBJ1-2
TGTGCCAGCAGTCCCGACTCCCCGGGAGGCTACACCTTC
CASSPDSPGGYTF
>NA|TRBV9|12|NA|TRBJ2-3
TGTGCCAGCGGGGCCGGCACAGATACGCAGTATTTT
CASGAGTDTQYF
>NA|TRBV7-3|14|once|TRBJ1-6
TGTGCCAGCAGCTTACGGGGTATGGGGTCACCCCTCCACTTT
CASSLRGMGSPLHF
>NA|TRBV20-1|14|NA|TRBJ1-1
TGCAGTGCTAGTATAGGGGACCTGAACACTGAAGCTTTCTTT
CSASIGDLNTEAFF
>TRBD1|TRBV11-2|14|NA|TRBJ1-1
TGTGCCAGCAGCTCGGTGACAGGGTCGGCAGAAGCTTTCTTT
CASSSVTGSAEAFF